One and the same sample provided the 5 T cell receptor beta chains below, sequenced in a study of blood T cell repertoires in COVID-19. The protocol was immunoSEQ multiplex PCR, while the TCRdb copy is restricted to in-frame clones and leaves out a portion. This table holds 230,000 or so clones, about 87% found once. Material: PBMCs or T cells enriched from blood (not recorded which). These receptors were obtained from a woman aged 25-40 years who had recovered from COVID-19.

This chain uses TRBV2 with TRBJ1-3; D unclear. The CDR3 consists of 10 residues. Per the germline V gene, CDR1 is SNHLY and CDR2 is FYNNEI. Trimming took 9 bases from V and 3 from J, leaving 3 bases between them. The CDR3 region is CASYGNTIYF. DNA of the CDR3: TGTGCCAGTTATGGAAACACCATATATTTT.

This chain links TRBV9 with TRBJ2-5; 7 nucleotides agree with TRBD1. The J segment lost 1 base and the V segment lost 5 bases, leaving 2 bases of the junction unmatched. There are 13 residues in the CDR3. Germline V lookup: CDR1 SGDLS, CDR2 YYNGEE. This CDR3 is CASRGQSQETQYF. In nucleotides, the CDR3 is TGTGCCAGCAGGGGACAGTCCCAAGAGACCCAGTACTTC.

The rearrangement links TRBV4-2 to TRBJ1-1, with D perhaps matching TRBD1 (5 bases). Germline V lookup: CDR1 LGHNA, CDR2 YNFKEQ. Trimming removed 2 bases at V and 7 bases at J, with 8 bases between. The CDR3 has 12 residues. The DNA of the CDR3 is TGTGCCAGCAGCCAACCAGACAGTGAAGCTTTCTTT. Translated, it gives CASSQPDSEAFF.

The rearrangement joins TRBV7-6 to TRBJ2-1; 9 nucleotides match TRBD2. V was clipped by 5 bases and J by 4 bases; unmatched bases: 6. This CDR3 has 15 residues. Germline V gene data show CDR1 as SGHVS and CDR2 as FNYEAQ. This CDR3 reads CASSPAGGPYNEQFF. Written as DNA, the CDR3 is TGTGCCAGCAGCCCAGCGGGGGGTCCGTACAATGAGCAGTTCTTC.

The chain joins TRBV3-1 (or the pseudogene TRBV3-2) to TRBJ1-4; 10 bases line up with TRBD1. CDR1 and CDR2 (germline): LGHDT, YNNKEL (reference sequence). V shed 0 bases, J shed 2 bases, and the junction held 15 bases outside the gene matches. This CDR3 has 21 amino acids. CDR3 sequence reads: CASSQDGPGQGSEITNEKLFF. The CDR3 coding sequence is TGTGCCAGCAGCCAAGATGGTCCGGGACAGGGGTCAGAGATTACTAATGAAAAACTGTTTTTT.